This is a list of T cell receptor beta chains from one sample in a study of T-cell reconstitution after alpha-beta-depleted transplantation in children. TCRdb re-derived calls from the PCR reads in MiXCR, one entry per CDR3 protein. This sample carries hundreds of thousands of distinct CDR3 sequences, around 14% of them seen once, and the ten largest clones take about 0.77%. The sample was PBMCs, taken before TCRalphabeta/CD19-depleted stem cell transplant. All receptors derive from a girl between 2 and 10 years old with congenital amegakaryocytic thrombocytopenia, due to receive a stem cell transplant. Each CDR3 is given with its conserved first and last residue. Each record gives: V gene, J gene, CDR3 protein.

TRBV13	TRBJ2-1	CASSFGRSSYNEQFF
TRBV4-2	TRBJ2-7	CASSQLQDRVDEQYF
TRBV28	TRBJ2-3	CAMGPGLAGVVGDTQYF
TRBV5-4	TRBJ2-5	CASSLEAGAETQYF
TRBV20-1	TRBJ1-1	CSAINANRGTNTEAFF
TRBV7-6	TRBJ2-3	CASSPGQGVFFYSADTQYF
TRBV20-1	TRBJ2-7	CSARDETSGSYEQYF
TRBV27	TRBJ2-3	CASSLDPLGFTDTQYF
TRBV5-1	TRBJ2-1	CASSWSGTDHNEQFF
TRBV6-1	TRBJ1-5	CASSEGQGVANQPQHF
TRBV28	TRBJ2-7	CASSFLGLAGHEQYF
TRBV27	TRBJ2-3	CASSHGTGDTQYF
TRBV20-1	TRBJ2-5	CSARDETQYF
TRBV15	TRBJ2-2	CATSRDRGLFKANTGELFF
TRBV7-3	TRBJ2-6	CASLTSEKVGSGANVLTF
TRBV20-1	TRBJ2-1	CSARGTGTGISNEQFF
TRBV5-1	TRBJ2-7	CASSSTSGMAYEQYF
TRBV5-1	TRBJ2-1	CASSFVILAGYYNEQFF
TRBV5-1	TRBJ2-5	CASSFGRIQETQYF
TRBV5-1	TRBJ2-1	CASSLPVTGGINEQFF
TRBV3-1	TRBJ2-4	CASSQDHGKNIQYF
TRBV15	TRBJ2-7	CATSPFDFSEQYF
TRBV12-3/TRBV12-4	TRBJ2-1	CASGEGSGTDNEQFF
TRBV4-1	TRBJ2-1	CASSQGLAGVGWANEQFF
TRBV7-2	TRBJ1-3	CASRNSPTGKAGNTIYF
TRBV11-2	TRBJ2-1	CASSLVGTNLGNEQFF
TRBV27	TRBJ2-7	CASRRQGDFEQYF
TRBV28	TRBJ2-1	CASRHTGGNYNEQFF
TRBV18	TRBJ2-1	CASSPRLGENEQFF
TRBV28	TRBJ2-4	CASVSTGVSDKNIQYF
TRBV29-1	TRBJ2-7	CSVEGINGNEQSF
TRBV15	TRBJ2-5	CATSRTRTALVQTQYF
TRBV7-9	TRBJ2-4	CASSPRPPGDKNIQYF